This T cell receptor beta chain stems from a study of blood T cell repertoires in COVID-19. Looking at the study overall: The study drew acute and convalescent COVID-19 samples from the United States, Italy and Spain. PBMCs, B-cell-depleted T cells, or T cells provided the cDNA or gDNA that made up the material.

In the study's own analysis: Reference gene primers were amplified, and this amplification served to estimate nucleated cell counts. Libraries were prepared by immunoSEQ multiplex PCR; TCRdb keeps only in-frame clonotypes and omits some of them. V and J calls and clone size are copied from that table; D and trimming were computed from the DNA. The table shows 150,000 to 180,000 clones, with about 90% occurring only once. With 3 bases removed from V and 2 bases from J, the gap between germline ends came to 18 bases. Germline V gene sequence: CDR1 SGDLS, CDR2 YYNGEE. The length of the CDR3 is 16 residues.

The chain joins TRBV9 to TRBJ2-7; tentatively, D is TRBD1 (7 bases). This TCR came from a man in his fifties with acute or convalescent COVID-19. Sequencing was done on a sample of peripheral blood. The CDR3 reads CASSENAGQNTYEQYF. DNA for the CDR3: TGTGCCAGCAGCGAAAACGCGGGACAGAATACCTACGAGCAGTACTTC.